A selection of T cell receptor beta chains follows, all from one sample in a study of CD8 T cells in ankylosing spondylitis. TCRdb ran MiXCR on the 5' RACE reads and lists one entry per CDR3 protein. The sample lists hundreds of thousands of distinct CDR3 sequences; 12% were seen once. The sequencing sample was made of blood, either unsorted or a sorted T cell fraction (not recorded which). These receptors were obtained from a male donor with ankylosing spondylitis. CDR3s include the opening cysteine and the closing phenylalanine or tryptophan. The D gene is left open where the match is weak. Clone size appears in some rows only: once, few, many, or a class for an expanded clone.

d_call: NA; clone_size: many; v_call: TRBV20-1; j_call: TRBJ1-1; cdr3_aa: CSARGGAAEAFF; cdr3_nt: TGCAGTGCGCGAGGGGGGGCCGCTGAAGCTTTCTTT
d_call: TRBD1; clone_size: NA; v_call: TRBV5-5; j_call: TRBJ1-2; cdr3_aa: CASSPLEGAGGYTF; cdr3_nt: TGTGCCAGCAGCCCCTTGGAGGGGGCGGGAGGCTACACCTTC
d_call: NA; clone_size: NA; v_call: TRBV7-2; j_call: TRBJ2-1; cdr3_aa: CASSPGTQYYNEQFF; cdr3_nt: TGTGCCAGCAGCCCCGGGACCCAGTACTACAATGAGCAGTTCTTC
d_call: NA; clone_size: NA; v_call: TRBV6-2/TRBV6-3; j_call: TRBJ2-7; cdr3_aa: CASSYVAGPSYEQYF; cdr3_nt: TGTGCCAGCAGTTACGTGGCAGGGCCATCCTACGAGCAGTACTTC
d_call: NA; clone_size: many; v_call: TRBV20-1; j_call: TRBJ1-1; cdr3_aa: CSAIMGGLRAFF; cdr3_nt: TGCAGTGCCATCATGGGGGGGTTACGAGCTTTCTTT
d_call: NA; clone_size: few; v_call: TRBV28; j_call: TRBJ2-3; cdr3_aa: CASSLEDGSDTQYF; cdr3_nt: TGTGCCAGCAGTTTAGAGGATGGGAGCGATACGCAGTATTTT
d_call: NA; clone_size: NA; v_call: TRBV7-9; j_call: TRBJ2-3; cdr3_aa: CATGGRQSSTDTQYF; cdr3_nt: TGTGCCACCGGAGGGAGGCAGTCTAGCACAGATACGCAGTATTTT
d_call: NA; clone_size: few; v_call: TRBV5-5; j_call: TRBJ1-5; cdr3_aa: CASSLTAHQPQHF; cdr3_nt: TGTGCCAGCAGCCTGACAGCTCATCAGCCCCAGCATTTT
d_call: NA; clone_size: NA; v_call: TRBV20-1; j_call: TRBJ1-4; cdr3_aa: CSARVLEKLFF; cdr3_nt: TGCAGTGCAAGGGTTCTTGAAAAACTGTTTTTT
d_call: TRBD1; clone_size: few; v_call: TRBV28; j_call: TRBJ2-7; cdr3_aa: CASRGTGARSYEQYF; cdr3_nt: TGTGCCAGCAGGGGAACAGGGGCTCGGAGCTACGAGCAGTACTTC
d_call: NA; clone_size: few; v_call: TRBV6-1; j_call: TRBJ2-2; cdr3_aa: CASSGVAKVGTGELFF; cdr3_nt: TGTGCCAGCAGTGGGGTAGCGAAGGTGGGCACCGGGGAGCTGTTTTTT
d_call: TRBD2; clone_size: many; v_call: TRBV4-1; j_call: TRBJ2-3; cdr3_aa: CASSQGIGLAGEDTQYF; cdr3_nt: TGCGCCAGCAGCCAAGGGATAGGACTAGCGGGAGAAGATACGCAGTATTTT
d_call: TRBD1; clone_size: NA; v_call: TRBV20-1; j_call: TRBJ1-6; cdr3_aa: CSASSAPGQGLNSPLHF; cdr3_nt: TGCAGTGCTAGTTCTGCCCCCGGACAGGGACTAAATTCACCCCTCCACTTT
d_call: NA; clone_size: few; v_call: TRBV24-1; j_call: TRBJ2-5; cdr3_aa: CATSDRIGYQETQYF; cdr3_nt: TGTGCCACCAGTGACAGGATCGGGTACCAAGAGACCCAGTACTTC
d_call: NA; clone_size: many; v_call: TRBV2; j_call: TRBJ2-1; cdr3_aa: CASSRVATVYNEQFF; cdr3_nt: TGTGCCAGCTCCCGGGTAGCGACGGTCTACAATGAGCAGTTCTTC
d_call: NA; clone_size: many; v_call: TRBV7-2; j_call: TRBJ2-1; cdr3_aa: CASSLNRDNEQFF; cdr3_nt: TGTGCCAGCAGCTTAAACAGAGACAATGAGCAGTTCTTC
d_call: TRBD1; clone_size: NA; v_call: TRBV20-1; j_call: TRBJ1-6; cdr3_aa: CSARVQGNSPLHF; cdr3_nt: TGCAGTGCTAGGGTACAGGGGAATTCACCCCTCCACTTT
d_call: NA; clone_size: few; v_call: TRBV7-3; j_call: TRBJ1-1; cdr3_aa: CASSNVGGITEAFF; cdr3_nt: TGTGCCAGCAGCAATGTTGGGGGAATCACTGAAGCTTTCTTT
d_call: NA; clone_size: few; v_call: TRBV5-5; j_call: TRBJ2-1; cdr3_aa: CASSRKATRSYNEQFF; cdr3_nt: TGTGCCAGCAGCCGGAAAGCGACTCGCTCCTACAATGAGCAGTTCTTC
d_call: TRBD2; clone_size: many; v_call: TRBV6-1; j_call: TRBJ2-2; cdr3_aa: CASSAGGYTGELFF; cdr3_nt: TGTGCCAGCAGCGCGGGGGGGTACACCGGGGAGCTGTTTTTT
d_call: NA; clone_size: few; v_call: TRBV5-1; j_call: TRBJ2-7; cdr3_aa: CASSRWDTSYEQYF; cdr3_nt: TGCGCCAGCAGCCGATGGGACACCTCCTACGAGCAGTACTTC
d_call: TRBD1; clone_size: NA; v_call: TRBV4-3; j_call: TRBJ1-6; cdr3_aa: CASCWDRWSSPLHF; cdr3_nt: TGCGCCAGCTGCTGGGACAGGTGGAGTTCACCCCTCCACTTT
d_call: NA; clone_size: few; v_call: TRBV2; j_call: TRBJ2-2; cdr3_aa: CASTRTTNTGELFF; cdr3_nt: TGTGCCAGCACCCGGACTACAAACACCGGGGAGCTGTTTTTT
d_call: NA; clone_size: many; v_call: TRBV21-1; j_call: TRBJ1-2; cdr3_aa: CASSNYGYTF; cdr3_nt: TGTGCCAGCAGCAACTATGGCTACACCTTC
d_call: NA; clone_size: few; v_call: TRBV6-5; j_call: TRBJ1-1; cdr3_aa: CASSYFRGEAGRLTEAFF; cdr3_nt: TGTGCCAGCAGTTATTTTCGGGGGGAGGCCGGGCGCCTCACTGAAGCTTTCTTT
d_call: NA; clone_size: many; v_call: TRBV5-5; j_call: TRBJ2-7; cdr3_aa: CASSRQTYEQYF; cdr3_nt: TGTGCCAGCAGCAGACAGACCTACGAGCAGTACTTC
d_call: TRBD2; clone_size: many; v_call: TRBV4-2; j_call: TRBJ2-5; cdr3_aa: CASSQGLADEQETQYF; cdr3_nt: TGTGCCAGCAGCCAAGGGCTAGCGGACGAGCAAGAGACCCAGTACTTC
d_call: NA; clone_size: few; v_call: TRBV7-2; j_call: TRBJ2-2; cdr3_aa: CATRPRTGELFF; cdr3_nt: TGTGCCACACGACCCCGCACCGGGGAGCTGTTTTTT
d_call: TRBD1; clone_size: NA; v_call: TRBV10-3; j_call: TRBJ1-6; cdr3_aa: CAISVSTGDNSPLHF; cdr3_nt: TGTGCCATCAGTGTTTCGACAGGGGATAATTCACCCCTCCACTTT
d_call: TRBD2; clone_size: few; v_call: TRBV7-2; j_call: TRBJ2-7; cdr3_aa: CASSLGPSGLPYEQYF; cdr3_nt: TGTGCCAGCAGCTTAGGCCCTAGCGGACTCCCCTACGAGCAGTACTTC
d_call: NA; clone_size: few; v_call: TRBV12-3/TRBV12-4; j_call: TRBJ2-7; cdr3_aa: CASSARSSYEQYF; cdr3_nt: TGTGCCAGCAGCGCCAGGAGCTCCTACGAGCAGTACTTC
d_call: TRBD2; clone_size: many; v_call: TRBV7-2; j_call: TRBJ2-1; cdr3_aa: CASSLGRAGGFYNEQFF; cdr3_nt: TGTGCCAGCAGCTTAGGACGAGCGGGGGGGTTTTACAATGAGCAGTTCTTC
d_call: TRBD1; clone_size: NA; v_call: TRBV30; j_call: TRBJ1-4; cdr3_aa: CAWSVGGGSNEKLFF; cdr3_nt: TGTGCCTGGAGTGTAGGAGGGGGCTCTAATGAAAAACTGTTTTTT
d_call: NA; clone_size: few; v_call: TRBV7-9; j_call: TRBJ2-1; cdr3_aa: CASSLSAIYNEQFF; cdr3_nt: TGTGCCAGCAGCTTATCGGCTATCTACAATGAGCAGTTCTTC
d_call: TRBD2; clone_size: once; v_call: TRBV7-3; j_call: TRBJ2-7; cdr3_aa: CASSLSGTNDYEQYF; cdr3_nt: TGTGCCAGCAGCTTAAGTGGGACTAACGACTACGAGCAGTACTTC